This T cell receptor (beta chain) was observed in a study of blood T cell repertoires in COVID-19. Per germline, CDR1 SGHTA and CDR2 FQGNSA. The V gene end was trimmed by 6 bases and the J gene end by 7 bases; junction bases not matched to a gene: 13. The CDR3 is 16 amino acids. Profiling relied on immunoSEQ multiplex PCR, and the TCRdb table lists in-frame clones only, not all of them. The data hold about 210,000 clones, with about 88% observed a single time. Material: peripheral blood. This chain uses TRBV7-2 with TRBJ2-2; 8 nucleotides line up with TRBD1. The receptor comes from a man in his 70s with acute or convalescent COVID-19. CDR3 nucleotides: TGTGCCAGCAGACATCCCGGGACAGGAAGGGTCGGGGAGCTGTTTTTT. Translation gives CASRHPGTGRVGELFF. Full variable domain (missing parts from reference TRBV7-2 and TRBJ2-2): GAGVSQSPSNKVTEKGKDVELRCDPISGHTALYWYRQSLGQGLEFLIYFQGNSAPDKSGLPSDRFSAERTGGSVSTLTIQRTQQEDSAVYLCASRHPGTGRVGELFFGEGSRLTVL.